This T cell receptor beta chain appears in the sequencing data of a study of CD8 T cells in ankylosing spondylitis. General study findings and limits: Previous work reported some of these motif variants in the synovial fluid and blood of reactive arthritis. Several highly homologous variants made up a TCR beta motif, and this motif appeared characteristic of ankylosing spondylitis blood. Reported data indicate significant enrichment of disease-linked clones within matched ankylosing spondylitis synovial fluid.

Germline V CDR1 and CDR2: DFQATT, SNEGSKA (reference sequence). This CDR3 has 13 residues. V lost 3 bases and J 3 bases, leaving 10 bases between the germline ends. As the method for making TCR beta libraries, quantitative 5'-RACE with molecular barcodes was used. Via MiXCR, TCRdb re-called the 5' RACE reads, giving one row per CDR3 protein. The sample carries 100,000 to 150,000 distinct CDR3 sequences, about a tenth recorded once. This clonotype was detected only a few times. Its antigen is currently unknown. Sequenced: blood, either unsorted or a sorted T cell fraction (not recorded which). The receptor comes from a male donor with ankylosing spondylitis or in good health (not recorded which). The chain links TRBV20-1 to TRBJ2-3, with TRBD2 as a possible D gene (7 bases). This CDR3 is CSARGGLTDTQYF. CDR3 DNA: TGCAGTGCTAGGGGGGGGCTTACAGATACGCAGTATTTT.